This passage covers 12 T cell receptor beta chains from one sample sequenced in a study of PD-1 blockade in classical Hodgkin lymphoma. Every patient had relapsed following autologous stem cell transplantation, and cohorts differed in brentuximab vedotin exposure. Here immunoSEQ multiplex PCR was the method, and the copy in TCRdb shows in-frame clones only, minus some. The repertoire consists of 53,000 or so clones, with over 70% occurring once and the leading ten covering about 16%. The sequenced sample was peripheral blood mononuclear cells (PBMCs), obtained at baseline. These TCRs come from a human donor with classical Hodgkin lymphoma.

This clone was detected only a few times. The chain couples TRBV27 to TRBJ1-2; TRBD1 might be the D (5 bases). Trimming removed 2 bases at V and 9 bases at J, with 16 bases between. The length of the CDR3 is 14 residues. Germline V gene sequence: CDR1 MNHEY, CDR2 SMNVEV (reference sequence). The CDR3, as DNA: TGTGCCAGCAGTTTAACGGCGGGACGCCAAAGCTACACCTTC. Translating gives CASSLTAGRQSYTF.

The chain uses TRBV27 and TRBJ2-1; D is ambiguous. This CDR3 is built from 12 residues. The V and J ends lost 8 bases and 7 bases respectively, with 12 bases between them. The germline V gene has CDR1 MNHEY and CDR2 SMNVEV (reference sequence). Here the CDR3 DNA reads TGTGCCAGCGGGATCCTTCCGAATGAGCAGTTCTTC. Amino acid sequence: CASGILPNEQFF.

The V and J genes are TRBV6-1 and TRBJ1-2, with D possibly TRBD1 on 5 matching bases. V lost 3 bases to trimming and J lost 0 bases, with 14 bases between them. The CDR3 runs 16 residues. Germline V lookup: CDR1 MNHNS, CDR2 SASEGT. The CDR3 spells CASSEGQAGSNYGYTF. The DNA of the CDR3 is TGTGCCAGCAGTGAGGGGCAGGCGGGCTCTAACTATGGCTACACCTTC.

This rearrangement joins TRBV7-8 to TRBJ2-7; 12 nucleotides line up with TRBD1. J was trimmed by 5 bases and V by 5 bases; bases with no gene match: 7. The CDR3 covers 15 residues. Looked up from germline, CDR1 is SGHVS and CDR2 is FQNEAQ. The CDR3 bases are TGTGCCAGCAGCCGACTCGGGACAGGGGGCCACGAGCAGTACGTC. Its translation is CASSRLGTGGHEQYV.

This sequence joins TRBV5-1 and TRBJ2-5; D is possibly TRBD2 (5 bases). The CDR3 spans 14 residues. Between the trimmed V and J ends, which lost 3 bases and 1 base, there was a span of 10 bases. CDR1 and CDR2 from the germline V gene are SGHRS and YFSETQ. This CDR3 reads CASSSPSGQETQYF. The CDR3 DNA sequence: TGCGCCAGCAGCTCACCCAGCGGCCAAGAGACCCAGTACTTC.

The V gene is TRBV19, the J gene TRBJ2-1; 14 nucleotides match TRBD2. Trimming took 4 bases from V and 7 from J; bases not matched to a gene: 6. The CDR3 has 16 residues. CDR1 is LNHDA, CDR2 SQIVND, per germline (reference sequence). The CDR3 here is CASSTRTSGRLNEQFF. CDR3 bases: TGTGCCAGTAGTACCAGGACTAGCGGGAGGCTAAATGAGCAGTTCTTC.

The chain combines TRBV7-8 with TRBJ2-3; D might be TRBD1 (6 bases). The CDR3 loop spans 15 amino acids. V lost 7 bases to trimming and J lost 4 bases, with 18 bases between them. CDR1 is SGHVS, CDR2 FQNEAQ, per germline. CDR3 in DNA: TGTGCCAGCACCCGGCGGGTCAGGGGAGCAGATACGCAGTATTTT. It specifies CASTRRVRGADTQYF.

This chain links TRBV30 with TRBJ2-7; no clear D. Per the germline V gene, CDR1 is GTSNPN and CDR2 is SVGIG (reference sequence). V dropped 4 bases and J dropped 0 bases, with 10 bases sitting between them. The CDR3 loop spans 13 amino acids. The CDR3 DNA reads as TGTGCCTGGATCGACTGGAGCTCCTACGAGCAGTACTTC. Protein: CAWIDWSSYEQYF.

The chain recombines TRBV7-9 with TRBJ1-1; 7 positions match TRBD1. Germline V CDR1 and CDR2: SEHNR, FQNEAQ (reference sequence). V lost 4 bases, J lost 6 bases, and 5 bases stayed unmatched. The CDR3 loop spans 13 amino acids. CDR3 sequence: CASSWGQISEAFF. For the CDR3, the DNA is TGTGCCAGCAGCTGGGGACAGATCTCTGAAGCTTTCTTT.

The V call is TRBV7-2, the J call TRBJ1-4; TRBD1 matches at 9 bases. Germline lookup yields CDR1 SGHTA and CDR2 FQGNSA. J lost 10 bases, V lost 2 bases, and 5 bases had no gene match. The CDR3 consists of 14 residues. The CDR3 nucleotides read TGTGCCAGCAGCTTATGGGACAGGGACTCAAAACTGTTTTTT. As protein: CASSLWDRDSKLFF. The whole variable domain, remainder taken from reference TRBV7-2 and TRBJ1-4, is GAGVSQSPSNKVTEKGKDVELRCDPISGHTALYWYRQSLGQGLEFLIYFQGNSAPDKSGLPSDRFSAERTGGSVSTLTIQRTQQEDSAVYLCASSLWDRDSKLFFGSGTQLSVL.

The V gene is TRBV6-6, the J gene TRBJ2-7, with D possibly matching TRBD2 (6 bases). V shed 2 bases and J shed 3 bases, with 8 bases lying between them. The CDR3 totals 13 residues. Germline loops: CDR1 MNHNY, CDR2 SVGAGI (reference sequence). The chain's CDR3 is CASSYGGFYEQYV. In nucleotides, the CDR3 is TGTGCCAGCAGTTACGGAGGGTTCTACGAGCAGTACGTC.

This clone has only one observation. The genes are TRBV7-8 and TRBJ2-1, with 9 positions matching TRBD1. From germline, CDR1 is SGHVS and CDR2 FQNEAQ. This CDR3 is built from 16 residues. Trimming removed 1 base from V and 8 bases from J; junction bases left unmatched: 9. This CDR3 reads CASSLVPGQGRHEQFF. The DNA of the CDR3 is TGTGCCAGCAGCTTAGTCCCGGGACAGGGTCGGCATGAGCAGTTCTTC.